Listed here are 21 T cell receptor beta chains from one sample, sequenced in a study of T cell responses to AZD1222 COVID-19 vaccine. Repertoires were generated with immunoSEQ multiplex PCR, while TCRdb's copy carries only in-frame clones and drops some. The sample records 90,000 to 110,000 clones, 82% being singletons. The sample here was peripheral blood, taken on day 0 of AZD1222 vaccination. Receptors originate from an adult in good health.

The genes are TRBV4-1 and TRBJ1-6; 9 positions agree with TRBD1. The germline V gene encodes CDR1 MGHRA and CDR2 YSYEKL. The CDR3 extends over 20 amino acids. The ends lost 4 bases at V and 6 bases at J; junction bases unmatched: 19. Here the CDR3 reads CASSPIVGRRGQGANSPLHF. CDR3 bases: TGCGCCAGCAGCCCGATAGTGGGGAGGAGGGGACAGGGTGCTAATTCACCCCTCCACTTT.

This rearrangement joins TRBV5-1 to TRBJ1-4, with 9 bases matching TRBD1. Germline assignment: CDR1 SGHRS and CDR2 YFSETQ. This CDR3 is 14 amino acids long. Unmatched junction bases numbered 6, after V lost 8 bases and J lost 4 bases. This CDR3 is CASRQGGSNEKLFF. The CDR3 coding sequence is TGCGCCAGTCGACAGGGGGGAAGTAATGAAAAACTGTTTTTT. Variable domain in full (rest from reference TRBV5-1 and TRBJ1-4): KAGVTQTPRYLIKTRGQQVTLSCSPISGHRSVSWYQQTPGQGLQFLFEYFSETQRNKGNFPGRFSGRQFSNSRSEMNVSTLELGDSALYLCASRQGGSNEKLFFGSGTQLSVL.

The chain links TRBV5-1 to TRBJ2-2; the match to TRBD2 covers 12 bases. CDR1 SGHRS and CDR2 YFSETQ come from the germline V gene. V lost 6 bases, J lost 10 bases, and 16 bases stayed unmatched. The CDR3 runs 17 residues. The CDR3 protein is CASTPRTSGVPREELFF. CDR3 coding DNA: TGCGCCAGCACACCCAGGACTAGCGGGGTCCCCCGAGAGGAGCTGTTTTTT.

This clone was seen a handful of times. The gene calls are TRBV7-8 and TRBJ2-3; D not resolved. V dropped 5 bases and J dropped 5 bases, with 8 bases sitting between them. Germline-derived CDR1 and CDR2 are SGHVS and FQNEAQ. CDR3 length: 12 residues. The CDR3 DNA follows: TGTGCCAGCAGCCTAACCAGAGATACGCAGTATTTT. Residues: CASSLTRDTQYF.

There are a few counts of this clone. CDR3 coding DNA: TGTGCCAGCAGCCGAGTCCCAACTGGCTACACCTTC. Translation gives CASSRVPTGYTF. This chain links TRBV6-5 with TRBJ1-2, with unresolved D. The ends were cut back, 6 bases at V and 7 bases at J, with 12 bases in the middle. In germline, CDR1 is MNHEY, CDR2 SVGAGI. The CDR3 runs 12 residues.

The J gene is TRBJ2-3, the V gene TRBV5-6; no clear D gene. The length of the CDR3 is 14 residues. Germline V lookup: CDR1 SGHDT, CDR2 YYEEEE. V was trimmed by 2 bases and J by 6 bases, leaving 13 bases between them. CDR3 in DNA: TGTGCCAGCAGCTTCTTGGGATTAACGGATACGCAGTATTTT. It encodes CASSFLGLTDTQYF.

The chain recombines TRBV12-5 with TRBJ2-1; a possible D gene is TRBD2 (5 bases). CDR1 is LGHNT, CDR2 FRNRAP, per germline. V lost 0 bases and J 9 bases, leaving 24 bases between the germline ends. The CDR3 consists of 18 residues. The CDR3 sequence is CASGLVLFGLGREGEQFF. The CDR3 nucleotides read TGTGCTAGTGGTTTGGTTCTTTTCGGTTTAGGGAGAGAGGGTGAGCAGTTCTTC.

The chain couples TRBV30 to TRBJ1-5; D gene unclear. V was shortened by 3 bases and J by 3 bases, with 9 bases between the two germline ends. Germline V gives CDR1 GTSNPN, CDR2 SVGIG (reference sequence). This CDR3 has 13 residues. CDR3 amino acids: CAWRGGLNQPQHF. For the CDR3, the DNA is TGTGCCTGGAGGGGCGGACTCAATCAGCCCCAGCATTTT.

The V gene is TRBV9, the J gene TRBJ2-7; 8 positions agree with TRBD2. The V segment lost 4 bases and the J segment 4 bases; nucleotides outside the gene matches: 10. Per the germline V gene, CDR1 is SGDLS and CDR2 is YYNGEE. The CDR3 is 15 amino acids. The CDR3 region has the DNA TGTGCCAGCAGCTCGGGAGGGGGGGCGTTATACGAGCAGTACTTC. This translates into CASSSGGGALYEQYF.

This sequence joins TRBV19 and TRBJ1-5; a possible D gene is TRBD1 (5 bases). The CDR3 is 15 amino acids. Germline-derived CDR1 and CDR2 are LNHDA and SQIVND (reference sequence). V was cut by 0 bases and J by 6 bases, with 12 bases left in between. CDR3 in amino acids: CASSIDTGTGQPQHF. CDR3 sequence (DNA): TGTGCCAGTAGTATAGACACGGGGACTGGTCAGCCCCAGCATTTT.

CDR3 sequence: CASSRTSGGYANTGELFF. The CDR3 region has the DNA TGTGCCAGCAGCAGGACTAGCGGGGGTTACGCGAACACCGGGGAGCTGTTTTTT. The chain has TRBV2 and TRBJ2-2; 13 nucleotides agree with TRBD2. With V trimmed by 6 bases and J by 0 bases, 7 bases remained unmatched. The CDR3 is 18 residues long. Germline V gives CDR1 SNHLY, CDR2 FYNNEI. Together with reference TRBV2 and TRBJ2-2, the CDR3 gives the full variable domain: EPEVTQTPSHQVTQMGQEVILRCVPISNHLYFYWYRQILGQKVEFLVSFYNNEISEKSEIFDDQFSVERPDGSNFTLKIRSTKLEDSAMYFCASSRTSGGYANTGELFFGEGSRLTVL.

This clone came up a few times. The chain carries TRBV4-2 and TRBJ2-2; 8 bases agree with TRBD1. Germline V gene sequence: CDR1 LGHNA, CDR2 YNFKEQ. V gave up 6 bases and J gave up 6 bases; unmatched junction bases: 9. The CDR3 totals 15 residues. The CDR3 bases are TGTGCCAGCAGACGAAGGACAGGGTCCCCCGGGGAGCTGTTTTTT. It encodes CASRRRTGSPGELFF.

V gene TRBV7-2 combines with J gene TRBJ2-3; D not resolved. Germline assignment: CDR1 SGHTA and CDR2 FQGNSA. The ends were cut back, 5 bases at V and 5 bases at J, with 8 bases in the middle. This CDR3 region has 12 residues. CDR3 nucleotide sequence: TGTGCCAGCAGCCCCCAAATAGATACGCAGTATTTT. It is translated as CASSPQIDTQYF.

This sequence joins TRBV19 and TRBJ1-2; 7 bases map to TRBD1. V shed 6 bases, J shed 6 bases, and the junction held 10 bases outside the gene matches. CDR3 length: 14 residues. Germline V gene lookup returns CDR1 LNHDA and CDR2 SQIVND (reference sequence). The CDR3: CASSIGTEGNGYTF. CDR3 DNA: TGTGCCAGTAGCATCGGGACAGAGGGAAATGGCTACACCTTC.

This clone was recorded once. The chain links TRBV7-9 to TRBJ2-4, with D possibly TRBD2 on 6 matching bases. This CDR3 contains 13 residues. Germline V gives CDR1 SEHNR, CDR2 FQNEAQ (reference sequence). V was clipped by 1 base and J by 8 bases, with 9 bases between them. CDR3 coding DNA: TGTGCCAGCAGCTTAGACGGGGGTGACATTCAGTACTTC. It is translated as CASSLDGGDIQYF.

The rearrangement joins TRBV4-3 to TRBJ1-5; the D gene is possibly TRBD1 (5 bases). Germline values: CDR1 LGHNA, CDR2 YSLEER. The V end was cut by 5 bases, the J end by 3 bases, with 14 bases between. This CDR3 has 15 residues. The CDR3 DNA follows: TGCGCCAGCAGCTTAACCTCAGGGCCCAATCAGCCCCAGCATTTT. Translation gives CASSLTSGPNQPQHF.

The V call is TRBV19, the J call TRBJ1-1; unclear D gene. The length of the CDR3 is 13 residues. From germline, CDR1 is LNHDA and CDR2 SQIVND (reference sequence). Trimming took 7 bases from V and 0 from J, leaving 9 bases between them. CDR3 in DNA: TGTGCCAGTATGGGGAGTATGAACACTGAAGCTTTCTTT. It is translated as CASMGSMNTEAFF. Drawing the rest from reference TRBV19 and TRBJ1-1, the complete variable domain is DGGITQSPKYLFRKEGQNVTLSCEQNLNHDAMYWYRQDPGQGLRLIYYSQIVNDFQKGDIAEGYSVSREKKESFPLTVTSAQKNPTAFYLCASMGSMNTEAFFGQGTRLTVV.

This clone has only a few counts. This chain joins TRBV20-1 and TRBJ2-3; 8 nucleotides line up with TRBD2. The V segment lost 3 bases and the J segment 0 bases; nucleotides outside the gene matches: 2. This CDR3 is 14 amino acids long. The germline V gene encodes CDR1 DFQATT and CDR2 SNEGSKA (reference sequence). The CDR3 DNA follows: TGCAGTGCTAGTAAGCGGGGGAGCACAGATACGCAGTATTTT. Translating it yields CSASKRGSTDTQYF.

The chain couples TRBV6-1 to TRBJ1-5; D is unclear. This CDR3 is built from 11 residues. Germline V gene lookup returns CDR1 MNHNS and CDR2 SASEGT. Trimming removed 1 base from V and 11 bases from J, with 6 bases in between. The CDR3 sequence: CASSEGKAQHF. The CDR3 region has the DNA TGTGCCAGCAGTGAAGGGAAAGCCCAGCATTTT.

The J gene is TRBJ1-6, the V gene TRBV7-2; 7 nucleotides match TRBD1. Germline-derived CDR1 and CDR2 are SGHTA and FQGNSA. CDR3 size: 16 residues. Trimming at V came to 3 bases and at J to 9 bases, leaving 11 bases not matched to a gene. CDR3 DNA: TGTGCCAGCAGCTTCTCTACAGGGGCGCGGATTTCACCCCTCCACTTT. Amino acids: CASSFSTGARISPLHF. Variable domain in full (rest from reference TRBV7-2 and TRBJ1-6): GAGVSQSPSNKVTEKGKDVELRCDPISGHTALYWYRQSLGQGLEFLIYFQGNSAPDKSGLPSDRFSAERTGGSVSTLTIQRTQQEDSAVYLCASSFSTGARISPLHFGNGTRLTVT.

V and J are TRBV24-1 and TRBJ1-1, with D perhaps matching TRBD1 (5 bases). This CDR3 is 17 amino acids long. The germline CDR1 and CDR2 sequences are KGHDR and SFDVKD. The ends were cut back, 0 bases at V and 1 base at J, with 14 bases in the middle. CDR3 DNA: TGTGCCACCAGTGATTTGTTGCGGGGGGATACGAACACTGAAGCTTTCTTT. Translation gives CATSDLLRGDTNTEAFF.